This T cell receptor beta chain stems from a study of identical twins. Points from the study as a whole: Out-of-frame beta chain sequences displayed weaker excess sharing between twins. Within twin pairs, the out-of-frame alpha sequences they shared showed excess low generation probability. Researchers caution that invariant MAIT and iNKT cells could partly confound zero-insertion analyses.

Comment on this clonotype: Its specificity is unknown.

TCRdb processed the 5' RACE reads anew with MiXCR; each CDR3 protein has one entry. The data contain 240,000 or so distinct CDR3 sequences, roughly 7% of them singletons. This sample also belongs to another study, concerning yellow fever vaccine responses in identical twins.

The sequencing sample was made of memory (CD45RO+) T cells sorted from blood. This receptor was taken from a young woman in good health.

The CDR3 nucleotides read TGTGCCAGCAGACCCCCGGGCGTTGGATCTTATTCCTACAATGAGCAGTTCTTC. This encodes CASRPPGVGSYSYNEQFF. V usage is TRBV6-4 and J usage is TRBJ2-1; D unresolved. Trimming removed 6 bases from V and 1 base from J, with 22 bases in between. The germline V gene has CDR1 MRHNA and CDR2 SNTAGT. CDR3 size: 18 residues.